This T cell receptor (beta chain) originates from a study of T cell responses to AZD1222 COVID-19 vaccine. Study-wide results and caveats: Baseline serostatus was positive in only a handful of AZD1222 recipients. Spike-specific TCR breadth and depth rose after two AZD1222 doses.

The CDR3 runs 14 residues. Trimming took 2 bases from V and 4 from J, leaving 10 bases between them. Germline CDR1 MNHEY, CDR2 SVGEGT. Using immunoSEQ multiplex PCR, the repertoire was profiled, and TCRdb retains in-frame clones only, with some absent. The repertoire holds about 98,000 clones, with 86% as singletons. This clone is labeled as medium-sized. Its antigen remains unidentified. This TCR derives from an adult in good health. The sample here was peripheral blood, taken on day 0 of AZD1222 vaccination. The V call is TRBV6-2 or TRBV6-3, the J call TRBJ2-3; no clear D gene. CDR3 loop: CASSYVSSADTQYF. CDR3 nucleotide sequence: TGTGCCAGCAGTTACGTTTCCTCGGCAGATACGCAGTATTTT.